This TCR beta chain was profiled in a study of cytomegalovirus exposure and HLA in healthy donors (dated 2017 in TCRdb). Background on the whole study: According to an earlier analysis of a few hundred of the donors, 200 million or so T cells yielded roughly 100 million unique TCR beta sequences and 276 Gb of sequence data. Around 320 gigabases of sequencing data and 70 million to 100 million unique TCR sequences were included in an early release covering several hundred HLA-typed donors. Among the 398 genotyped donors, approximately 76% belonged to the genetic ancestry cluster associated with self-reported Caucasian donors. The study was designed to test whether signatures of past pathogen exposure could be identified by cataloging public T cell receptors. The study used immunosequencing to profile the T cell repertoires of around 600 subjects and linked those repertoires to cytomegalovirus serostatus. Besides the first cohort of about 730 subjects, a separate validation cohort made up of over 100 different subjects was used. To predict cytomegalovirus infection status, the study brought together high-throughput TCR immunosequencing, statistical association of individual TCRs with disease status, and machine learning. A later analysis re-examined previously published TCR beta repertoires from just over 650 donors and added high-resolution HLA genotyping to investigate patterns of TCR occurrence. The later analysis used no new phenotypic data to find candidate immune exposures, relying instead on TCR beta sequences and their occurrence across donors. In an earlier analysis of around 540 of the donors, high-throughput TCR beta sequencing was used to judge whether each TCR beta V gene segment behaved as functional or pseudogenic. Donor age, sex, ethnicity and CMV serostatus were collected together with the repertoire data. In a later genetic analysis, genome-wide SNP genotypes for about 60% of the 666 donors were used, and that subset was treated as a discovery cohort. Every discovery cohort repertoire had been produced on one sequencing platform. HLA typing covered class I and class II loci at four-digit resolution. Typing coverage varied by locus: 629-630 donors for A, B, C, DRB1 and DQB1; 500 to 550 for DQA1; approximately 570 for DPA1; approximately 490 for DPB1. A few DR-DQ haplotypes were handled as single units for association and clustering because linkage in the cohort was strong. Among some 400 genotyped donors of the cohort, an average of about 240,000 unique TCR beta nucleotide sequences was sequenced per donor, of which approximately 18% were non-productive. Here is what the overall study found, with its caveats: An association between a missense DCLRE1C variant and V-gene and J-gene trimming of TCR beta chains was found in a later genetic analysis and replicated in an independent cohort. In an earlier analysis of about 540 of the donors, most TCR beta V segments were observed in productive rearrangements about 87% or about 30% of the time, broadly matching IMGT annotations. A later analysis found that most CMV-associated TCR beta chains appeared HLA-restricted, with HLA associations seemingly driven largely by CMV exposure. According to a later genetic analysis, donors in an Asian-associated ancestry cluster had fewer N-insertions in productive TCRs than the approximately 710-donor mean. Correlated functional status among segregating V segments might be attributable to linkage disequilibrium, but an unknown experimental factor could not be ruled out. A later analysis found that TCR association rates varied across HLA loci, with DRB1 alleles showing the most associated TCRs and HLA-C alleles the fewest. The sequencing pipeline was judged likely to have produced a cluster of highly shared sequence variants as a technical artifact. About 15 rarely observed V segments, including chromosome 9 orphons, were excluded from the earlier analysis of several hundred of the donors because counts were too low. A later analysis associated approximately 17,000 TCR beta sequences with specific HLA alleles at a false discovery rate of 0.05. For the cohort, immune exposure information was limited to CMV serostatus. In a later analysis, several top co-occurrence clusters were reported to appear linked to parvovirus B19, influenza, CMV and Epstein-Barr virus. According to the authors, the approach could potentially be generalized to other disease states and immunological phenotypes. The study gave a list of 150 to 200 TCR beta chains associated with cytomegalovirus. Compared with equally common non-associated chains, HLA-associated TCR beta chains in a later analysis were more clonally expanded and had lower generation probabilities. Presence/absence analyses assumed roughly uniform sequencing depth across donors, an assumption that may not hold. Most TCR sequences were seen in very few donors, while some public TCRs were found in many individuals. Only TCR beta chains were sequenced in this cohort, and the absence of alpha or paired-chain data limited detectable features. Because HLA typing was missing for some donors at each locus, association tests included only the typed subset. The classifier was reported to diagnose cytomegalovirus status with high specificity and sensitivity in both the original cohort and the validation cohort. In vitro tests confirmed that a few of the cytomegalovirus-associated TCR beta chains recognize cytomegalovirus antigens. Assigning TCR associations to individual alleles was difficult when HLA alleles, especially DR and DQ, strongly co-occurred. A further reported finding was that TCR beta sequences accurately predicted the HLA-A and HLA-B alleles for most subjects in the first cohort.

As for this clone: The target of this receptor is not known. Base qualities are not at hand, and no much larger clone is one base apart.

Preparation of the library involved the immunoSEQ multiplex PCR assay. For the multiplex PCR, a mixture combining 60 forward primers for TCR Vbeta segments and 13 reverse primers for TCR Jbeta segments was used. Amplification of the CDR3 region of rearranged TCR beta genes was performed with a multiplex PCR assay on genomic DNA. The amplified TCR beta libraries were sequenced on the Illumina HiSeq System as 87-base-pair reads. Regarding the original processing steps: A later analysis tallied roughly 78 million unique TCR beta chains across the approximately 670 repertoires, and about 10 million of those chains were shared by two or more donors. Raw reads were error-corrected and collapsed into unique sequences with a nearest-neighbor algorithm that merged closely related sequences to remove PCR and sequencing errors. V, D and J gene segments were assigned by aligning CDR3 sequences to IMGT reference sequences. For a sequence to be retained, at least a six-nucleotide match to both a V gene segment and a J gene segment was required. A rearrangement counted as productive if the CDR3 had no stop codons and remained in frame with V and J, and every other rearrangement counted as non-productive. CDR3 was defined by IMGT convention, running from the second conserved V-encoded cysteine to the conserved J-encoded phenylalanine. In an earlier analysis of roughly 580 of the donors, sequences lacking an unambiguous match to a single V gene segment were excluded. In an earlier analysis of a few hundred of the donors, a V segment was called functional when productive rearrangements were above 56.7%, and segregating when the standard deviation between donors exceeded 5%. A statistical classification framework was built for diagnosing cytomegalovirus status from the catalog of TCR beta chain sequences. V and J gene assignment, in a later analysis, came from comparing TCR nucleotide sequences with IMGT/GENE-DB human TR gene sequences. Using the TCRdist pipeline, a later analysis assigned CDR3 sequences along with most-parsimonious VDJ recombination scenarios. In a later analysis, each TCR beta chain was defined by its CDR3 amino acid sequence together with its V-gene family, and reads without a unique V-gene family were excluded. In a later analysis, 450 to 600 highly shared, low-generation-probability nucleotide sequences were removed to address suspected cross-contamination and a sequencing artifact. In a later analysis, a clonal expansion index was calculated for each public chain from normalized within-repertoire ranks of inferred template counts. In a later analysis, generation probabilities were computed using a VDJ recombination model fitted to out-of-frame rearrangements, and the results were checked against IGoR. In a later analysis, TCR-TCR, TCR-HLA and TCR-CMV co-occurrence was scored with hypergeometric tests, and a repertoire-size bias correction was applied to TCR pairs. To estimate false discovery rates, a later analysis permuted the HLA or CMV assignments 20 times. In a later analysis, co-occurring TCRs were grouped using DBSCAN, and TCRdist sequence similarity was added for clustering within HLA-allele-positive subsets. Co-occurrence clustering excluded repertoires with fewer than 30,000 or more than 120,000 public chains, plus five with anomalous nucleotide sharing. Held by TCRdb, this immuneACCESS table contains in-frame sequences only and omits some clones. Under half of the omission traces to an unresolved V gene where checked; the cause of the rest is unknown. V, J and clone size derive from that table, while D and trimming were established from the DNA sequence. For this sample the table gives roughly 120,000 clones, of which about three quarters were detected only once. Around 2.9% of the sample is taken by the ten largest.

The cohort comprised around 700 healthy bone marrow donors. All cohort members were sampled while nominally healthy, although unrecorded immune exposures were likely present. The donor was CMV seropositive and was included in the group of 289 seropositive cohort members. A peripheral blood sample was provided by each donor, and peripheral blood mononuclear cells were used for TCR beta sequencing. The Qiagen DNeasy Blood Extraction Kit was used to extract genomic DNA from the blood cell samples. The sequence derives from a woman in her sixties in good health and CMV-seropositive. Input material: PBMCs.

The encoded CDR3 is CASSLDLGGAAFF. The DNA sequence is given as TGTGCCAGCAGCTTAGATCTAGGGGGCGCAGCTTTCTTT. The chain employs TRBV11-3 and TRBJ1-1, with 7 central nucleotides matching TRBD1. From V the trimming removes 0 bases and from J it removes 10 bases, while the gene matches leave 5 bases of the junction unaccounted for. The CDR3 spans 13 residues, from the cysteine through the phenylalanine. CDR3 DNA only is kept here, 39 bases in frame from base 1. CDR1 and CDR2 (SGHNT, YENEEA) derive from the germline V gene.